This TCR beta chain emerged from a study of blood T cells in healthy people across ages. Study-level findings and limits: Higher diversity and more naive CD4+ cells were features of long-lived donors, compared to aged donors.

PCR was performed a second time for about 6 to 11 cycles using a sample-barcoded 5' primer and a J-beta primer mix. Using its own MiXCR run on the 5' RACE reads, TCRdb lists one record per CDR3 protein. The table lists approximately 1.5 million distinct CDR3 sequences, approximately 42% of them singletons. A few counts support this clonotype. The antigen is undetermined. The CDR3 consists of 13 residues. V was shortened by 9 bases and J by 6 bases, with 12 bases between the two germline ends. Germline lookup yields CDR1 SEHNR and CDR2 FQNEAQ (reference sequence). This receptor was obtained from a woman between 18 and 29 years old in good health. The sample consisted of blood. The genes are TRBV7-9 and TRBJ1-6; the D gene is possibly TRBD1 (5 bases). The CDR3 coding sequence is TGTGCCAGTACCGGGACTTTTAATTCACCCCTCCACTTT. Residues: CASTGTFNSPLHF.